This T cell receptor (beta chain) was captured by sequencing in a study of cytomegalovirus exposure and HLA in healthy donors. For the study at large: Samples from HLA-typed donors yielded about 85 million unique TCRs in an early data release. Whole-study results and caveats: Most TCR sequences were rare, but some public TCRs occurred in many donors. The study recorded 150 to 200 TCR beta chains that were cytomegalovirus-associated.

Primers included in the PCR were 60 Vbeta and 13 Jbeta primers. Assay: immunoSEQ multiplex PCR; the TCRdb copy retains only in-frame clones and omits some. Of approximately 180,000 clones listed, just over 70% are singletons. As regards this clone: Antigen specificity is unknown.

This CDR3 contains 14 residues. Germline V gene lookup returns CDR1 PRHDT and CDR2 FYEKMQ (reference sequence). V was pared by 4 bases and J by 4 bases, with 5 bases of the junction left unmatched. The rearrangement joins TRBV13 to TRBJ2-7; 9 nucleotides align to TRBD2. The specimen sequenced was PBMCs. This clonotype was obtained from a human donor in good health. Here the CDR3 reads CASSSLTSGYEQYF. The CDR3 DNA sequence: TGTGCCAGCAGCTCCCTGACTAGCGGATACGAGCAGTACTTC. The whole variable domain, filled in from reference TRBV13 and TRBJ2-7, reads AAGVIQSPRHLIKEKRETATLKCYPIPRHDTVYWYQQGPGQDPQFLISFYEKMQSDKGSIPDRFSAQQFSDYHSELNMSSLELGDSALYFCASSSLTSGYEQYFGPGTRLTVT.